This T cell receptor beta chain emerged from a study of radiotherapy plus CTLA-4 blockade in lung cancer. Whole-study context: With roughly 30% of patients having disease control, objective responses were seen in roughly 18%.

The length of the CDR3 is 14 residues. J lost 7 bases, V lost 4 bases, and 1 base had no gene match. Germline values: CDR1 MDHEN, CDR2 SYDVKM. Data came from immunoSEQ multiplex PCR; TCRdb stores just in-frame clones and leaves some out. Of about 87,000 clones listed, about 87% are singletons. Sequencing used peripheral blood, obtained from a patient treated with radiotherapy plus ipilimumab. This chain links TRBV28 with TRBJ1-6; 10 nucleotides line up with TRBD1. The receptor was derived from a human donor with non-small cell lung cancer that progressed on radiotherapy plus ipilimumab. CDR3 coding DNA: TGTGCCAGCAGTTGGGACAGGGGCAATTCACCCCTCCACTTT. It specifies CASSWDRGNSPLHF.